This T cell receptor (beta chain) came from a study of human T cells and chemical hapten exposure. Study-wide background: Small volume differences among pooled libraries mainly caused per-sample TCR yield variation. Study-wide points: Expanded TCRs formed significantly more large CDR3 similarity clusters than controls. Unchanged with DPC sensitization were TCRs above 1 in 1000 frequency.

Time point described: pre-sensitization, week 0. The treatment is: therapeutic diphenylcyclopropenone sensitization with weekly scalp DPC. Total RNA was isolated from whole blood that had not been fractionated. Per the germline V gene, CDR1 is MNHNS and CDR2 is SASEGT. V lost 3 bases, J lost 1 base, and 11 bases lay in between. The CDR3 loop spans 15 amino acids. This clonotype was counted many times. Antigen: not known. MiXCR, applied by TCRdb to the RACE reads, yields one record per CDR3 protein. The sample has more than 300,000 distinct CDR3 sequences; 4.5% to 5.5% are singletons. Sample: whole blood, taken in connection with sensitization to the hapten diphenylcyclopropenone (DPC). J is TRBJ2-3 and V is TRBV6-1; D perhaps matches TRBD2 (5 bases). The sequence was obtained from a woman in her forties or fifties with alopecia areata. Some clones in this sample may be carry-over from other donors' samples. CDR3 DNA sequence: TGTGCCAGCAGTGATAGGAGGCCGGGCACAGATACGCAGTATTTT. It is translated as CASSDRRPGTDTQYF.